This T cell receptor (beta chain) derives from a study of prognosis after radiotherapy for stage I lung cancer. Ten or more counts support this clonotype. Genomic DNA served as the source from which two-round multiplex PCR generated TCR beta CDR3 amplicons. Primers specific to each TRBV and TRBJ gene drove first-round PCR. A single record per CDR3 protein comes from TCRdb applying MiXCR to the multiplex PCR reads. This table has fewer than 40,000 distinct CDR3 sequences, more than 30% appearing once. V was shortened by 6 bases and J by 8 bases, with 16 bases between the two germline ends. The CDR3 is 13 residues long.

The starting material was PBMCs, obtained before or after stereotactic body radiation therapy (not recorded which). The chain has TRBV12-3 or TRBV12-4 and TRBJ1-1, with D possibly TRBD1 on 5 matching bases. The TCR sequence derives from a donor aged 50 or older with non-small cell lung cancer. CDR3 nucleotide sequence: TGTGCCAGCAGCCTCGATGGGGCGACGGAAGCTTTCTTT. Protein product: CASSLDGATEAFF.